This record covers a single T cell receptor beta chain. Which antigen it targets is not known. Per-nucleotide qualities are absent, and no much larger clonotype sits a single base away. Looking up the germline V gene yields CDR1 MNHNS and CDR2 SASEGT. V is clipped by 5 bases and J by 7 bases, and the sequence between their germline boundaries is 15 bases long. The CDR3 holds 13 amino acids from the cysteine to the phenylalanine. Only CDR3 DNA remains: 39 bases, in frame from the first base. The immunoSEQ Assay, a bias-controlled multiplex PCR, was used to amplify TCRbeta CDR3 regions from genomic DNA. The authors' analysis ran thus. The number of nucleated cells in each sample was estimated by amplification of reference gene primers within the assay. To quantify the absolute abundance of each unique TCRbeta CDR3 rearrangement, sequence reads were collapsed and filtered. For each sample, productive Simpson clonality was calculated as the square root of Simpson's diversity index over productive rearrangements. Held by TCRdb, this immuneACCESS table contains in-frame sequences only and omits some clones. Under half of the omission traces to an unresolved V gene where checked; the cause of the rest is unknown. V and J calls and clone size come straight from that table; D and trimming were deduced from the DNA. The sample table holds a few hundred thousand clones, of which 82% were seen once. Less than 4% of the sample is taken by the ten largest.

This specimen comes from a study of blood T cell repertoires in COVID-19 (dated by TCRdb to about 2020). A note on the overall study: Samples covering the acute and convalescent phases of COVID-19 were provided by collaborators in the United States, Italy and Spain. HLA class I and class II types, where available, came from metadata supplied by the sample provider rather than from assay-based typing. The material from the prospective study consisted of cDNA or gDNA derived from T cells, B-cell-depleted T cells, or PBMCs. The samples were drawn from the first 160 participants of the ongoing ImmuneRACE study and from over a thousand subjects provided by 6 global collaborators. The dataset comprised deeply sampled blood TCRbeta repertoires from subjects exposed to, actively infected with, or recovered from COVID-19. Sample metadata almost always included a de-identified subject ID, COVID-19 status, age in years and sex. A freely available public database, intended as a resource for researchers studying the immune response to SARS-CoV-2, is where the repertoires were released. The research as a whole found: The amount of clinical and demographic metadata varied by source and participant and was provided uncurated.

Each collaborating institution followed its own protocols to collect whole blood in K2EDTA tubes. Collaborator samples were shipped for TCRbeta analysis as frozen whole blood, isolated PBMCs, or DNA extracted from either sample type. Sequenced material: peripheral blood. This sequence uses TRBV6-1 and TRBJ2-7; tentative D gene TRBD1, with 6 bases matching. The source of this sequence is a woman aged 18 to 35 with acute or convalescent COVID-19. The CDR3 reads CASSSTGMGEQYF. In nucleotides, the sequence is TGTGCCAGCAGTTCAACAGGGATGGGGGAGCAGTACTTC.